These T cell receptor beta chains were read from a single sample in a study of shared clonotypes between healthy human individuals. Here immunoSEQ multiplex PCR was the method, and the copy in TCRdb shows in-frame clones only, minus some. The table records some 500,000 clones, about 96% of them present only once. The sequenced material came from naive CD4+ T cells sorted from blood. All receptors derive from a woman in her twenties or thirties in good health. Each CDR3 is given with its conserved first and last residue.

v_gene | CDR3aa
TRBV5-1 | CASSRTGQGYNEKLFF
TRBV27 | CASSHDRSREPQHF
TRBV28 | CASSLRQGPRAYEQYF
TRBV28 | CASRKASGSFYEQYF
TRBV11-2 | CASIKGLAGGPGEQYF
TRBV11-2 | CASSPLTIRASSGNTIYF
TRBV7-9 | CASSLAGTSGRTSYNEQFF
TRBV5-1 | CASSLGVLGRETQYF
TRBV4-2 | CASSVTGQPHQETQYF
TRBV5-1 | CASSHGQGTVGELFF
TRBV18 | CASSPLGGLHYNTGELFF
TRBV6-5 | CASSYGIDNDYGYTF
TRBV28 | CASSMGGPQETQYF
TRBV27 | CASSLVWGTGGELFF
TRBV4-1 | CASSPGQGQGNNEQFF
TRBV5-8 | CASSRGLGGNQPQHF
TRBV19 | CAVAGGAPYEQYF
TRBV19 | CASSIGSGRVFGNEQFF